This T cell receptor (beta chain) was found in a study of technical replicates of blood from a few donors. The germline gives CDR1 MGHRA, CDR2 YSYEKL. Trimming took off 4 bases at V and 4 bases at J, with 16 bases between the two ends. CDR3 length equals 15 residues. Only in-frame clones appear in the TCRdb table, and some are missing; sequencing was by immunoSEQ multiplex PCR. The sample lists about 99,000 clones; 95% were seen once. The TCR was taken from a human donor in good health. Sequencing input: T cells isolated from PBMCs. The rearrangement links TRBV4-1 to TRBJ1-1, with a tentative D call TRBD1 (5 bases). CDR3 sequence (DNA): TGCGCCAGCAGCCCCCCCCGGGGGGGAGGCACTGAAGCTTTCTTT. It is translated as CASSPPRGGGTEAFF.